This passage covers 3 T cell receptor beta chains from one sample sequenced in a study of T cells in Graves' hyperthyroidism and ophthalmopathy. Regions amplified from RNA transcripts were the TCR beta CDR3 regions. The HTBI set primed first-round TCR CDR3 RT-PCR. TCRdb fed the multiplex PCR reads into MiXCR, producing one record per CDR3 protein. The data show under 400,000 distinct CDR3 sequences, 18% seen once. Source material: blood. The receptors derive from a woman between 45 and 60 years old with Graves' hyperthyroidism.

CDR3 residues: CASSLWGMGGPEQYF. The CDR3 nucleotides are TGTGCCAGCAGTTTATGGGGGATGGGAGGACCGGAGCAGTACTTC. This chain joins TRBV27 and TRBJ2-7, with D perhaps TRBD2 (6 bases). Trimming took off 1 base at V and 7 bases at J, with 17 bases between the two ends. CDR3 size: 15 residues. The germline CDR1 and CDR2 sequences are MNHEY and SMNVEV (reference sequence).

This clonotype occurred many times. The gene calls are TRBV3-1 and TRBJ2-1; 8 bases fit TRBD2. Germline values: CDR1 LGHDT, CDR2 YNNKEL (reference sequence). V gave up 1 base and J gave up 4 bases; unmatched junction bases: 6. The CDR3 spans 16 residues. The CDR3 DNA reads as TGTGCCAGCAGCCAAGTCGGCGGGAGGATTTACAATGAGCAGTTCTTC. Translation: CASSQVGGRIYNEQFF.

Only a few counts were recorded for this clonotype. The V and J genes are TRBV6-1 and TRBJ2-3; 7 nucleotides align to TRBD1. V trimming: 5 bases; J trimming: 5 bases; junction bases outside the gene matches: 16. CDR1 is MNHNS and CDR2 is SASEGT in the germline V gene. This CDR3 comprises 17 residues. The CDR3 reads CASSFAQGVGVGDTQYF. The CDR3 DNA reads TGTGCCAGCAGTTTCGCCCAGGGGGTTGGGGTCGGAGATACGCAGTATTTT.